This T cell receptor beta chain was recovered during a study of beta chain features in type 1 diabetes. Study-level findings and limits: Compared to healthy donors, patients appeared to have naive, central memory and Treg TCRB repertoires that were more alike.

On this clone: What it binds is unknown.

Expressed TCRB transcripts were sequenced because the entire RNA isolate underwent reverse transcription. The data were produced by immunoSEQ multiplex PCR, yet TCRdb's version contains in-frame clones alone and is incomplete. The sample shows approximately 250,000 clones, about 14% of them seen only once. Specimen: naive CD4+ T cells from blood. This TCR derives from a woman aged 40 to 50 in good health.

CDR3 DNA: TGTGCCAGCAGCGCGACGACAGGGAGAATGAACACTGAAGCTTTCTTT. Amino acid sequence: CASSATTGRMNTEAFF. This chain joins TRBV9 and TRBJ1-1, with 7 nucleotides matching TRBD1. The CDR3 is 16 amino acids. CDR1 and CDR2 from the germline V gene are SGDLS and YYNGEE. The V gene end was trimmed by 3 bases and the J gene end by 0 bases; junction bases not matched to a gene: 8.